The T cell receptor (beta chain) described here comes from a study of CD8 T cells in ankylosing spondylitis. Overall study results and limits: Clones linked to disease were reported to show significant enrichment in matched ankylosing spondylitis synovial fluid. A TCR beta motif of 7 to 9 highly homologous variants seemed to mark ankylosing spondylitis blood. A number of the motif variants had already been described in reactive arthritis synovial fluid and blood.

Making the TCR beta libraries involved quantitative 5'-RACE with molecular barcodes. TCRdb called the 5' RACE reads again in MiXCR, with one record for every CDR3 protein. The sample records 220,000 or so distinct CDR3 sequences, roughly a tenth being singletons. There are many counts of this clonotype. As yet, its antigen is unknown. The CDR3 is made up of 14 amino acids. With 4 bases removed from V and 10 bases from J, the gap between germline ends came to 19 bases. Input material: blood, either unsorted or a sorted T cell fraction (not recorded which). This TCR came from a male donor with ankylosing spondylitis or in good health (not recorded which). The chain combines TRBV12-3 or TRBV12-4 with TRBJ1-1, with TRBD1 as a possible D gene (6 bases). Here the CDR3 reads CASSSPAGARGAFF. CDR3 nucleotides: TGTGCCAGCAGTTCCCCCGCAGGGGCGAGAGGAGCTTTCTTT.